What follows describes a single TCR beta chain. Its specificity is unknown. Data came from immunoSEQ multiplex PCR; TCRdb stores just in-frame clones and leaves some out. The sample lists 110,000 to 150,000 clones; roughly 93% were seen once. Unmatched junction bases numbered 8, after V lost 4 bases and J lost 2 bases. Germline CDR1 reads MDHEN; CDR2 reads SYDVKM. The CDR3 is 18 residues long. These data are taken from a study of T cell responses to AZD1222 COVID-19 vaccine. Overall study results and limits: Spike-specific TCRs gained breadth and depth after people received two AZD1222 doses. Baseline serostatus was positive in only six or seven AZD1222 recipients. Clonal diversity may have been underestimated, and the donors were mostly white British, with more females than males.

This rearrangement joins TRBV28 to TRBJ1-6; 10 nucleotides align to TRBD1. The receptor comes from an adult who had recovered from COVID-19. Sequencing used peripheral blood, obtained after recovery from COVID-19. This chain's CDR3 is CASSYRDRGLAYNSPLHF. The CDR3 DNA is TGTGCCAGCAGTTACCGGGACAGGGGATTAGCCTATAATTCACCCCTCCACTTT.